This record concerns one T cell receptor beta chain sequence. Its target is unknown. Using immunoSEQ multiplex PCR, the repertoire was profiled, and TCRdb retains in-frame clones only, with some absent. The sample holds nearly 2 million clones, about 94% seen once. This entry belongs to a study of shared clonotypes between healthy human individuals. Study results and limitations: Across subsets, estimated richness was generally greater for naive than for memory populations.

The CDR3 contains 13 residues. Germline CDR1 SGHRS, CDR2 YFSETQ. The V end lost 4 bases, the J end lost 4 bases, and 10 bases lay between the germline ends. CD8 cells regarded as naive lacked CD45RO, were positively chosen for CCR7, and omitted terminally differentiated effector memory CD45RA+ cells. The material sequenced was naive CD8+ T cells sorted from blood. The chain carries TRBV5-1 and TRBJ2-3, with D perhaps matching TRBD2 (5 bases). This TCR derives from a man aged 18-30 years in good health. Written as DNA, the CDR3 is TGCGCCAGCAGCCCTATCGGGGCAGATACGCAGTATTTT. Translating it yields CASSPIGADTQYF.